One and the same sample provided the 23 T cell receptor beta chains below, sequenced in a study of response to subunit inactivated influenza vaccine. Via MiXCR, TCRdb re-called the RT-PCR reads, giving one row per CDR3 protein. The sample carries 250,000 to 350,000 distinct CDR3 sequences, 22% recorded once. The sample here was PBMCs from blood, taken 21 months after vaccination. The receptors were gathered from a man between 45 and 75 years old who received an inactivated influenza vaccine.

This clonotype was seen ten or more times. The CDR3 bases are TGTGCCAGCAGTCTTAACCCTAGGAACTATGGCTACACCTTC. It encodes CASSLNPRNYGYTF. The chain employs TRBV12-3 or TRBV12-4 and TRBJ1-2; D gene uncertain. This CDR3 region has 14 residues. Trimming removed 5 bases at V and 2 bases at J, with 12 bases between.

There are a few counts of this clonotype. The chain couples TRBV10-3 to TRBJ2-7, with D tentatively TRBD1 (6 bases). V lost 2 bases to trimming and J lost 4 bases, with 18 bases between them. Looked up from germline, CDR1 is ENHRY and CDR2 is SYGVKD. This CDR3 comprises 16 residues. The CDR3: CAISETGITRPYEQYF. For the CDR3, the DNA is TGTGCCATCAGTGAGACAGGGATAACTCGGCCATACGAGCAGTACTTC.

This clonotype has just a few counts. The rearrangement links TRBV9 to TRBJ2-2; TRBD2 matches at 9 bases. The CDR3 loop spans 14 amino acids. V was clipped by 2 bases and J by 5 bases; unmatched bases: 1. CDR1 and CDR2 (germline): SGDLS, YYNGEE. CDR3 coding DNA: TGTGCCAGCAGCGTTCTAGCGGGAACCGGGGAGCTGTTTTTT. This translates into CASSVLAGTGELFF.

A single count supports this clonotype. The rearrangement joins TRBV19 to TRBJ2-7; 7 bases fit TRBD1. Trimming removed 1 base from V and 2 bases from J; junction bases left unmatched: 2. The germline V gene encodes CDR1 LNHDA and CDR2 SQIVND (reference sequence). The CDR3 is made up of 14 amino acids. CDR3 DNA sequence: TGTGCCAGTAGTATAGCCACAGGGGCCTACGAGCAGTACTTC. Encoded protein: CASSIATGAYEQYF.

This clonotype was detected only a few times. The J gene is TRBJ2-7, the V gene TRBV20-1, with 8 bases identical to TRBD2. The V gene's germline CDR1 is DFQATT and CDR2 SNEGSKA (reference sequence). Trimming took 0 bases from V and 1 from J; bases not matched to a gene: 5. CDR3 length equals 15 residues. The CDR3 DNA sequence: TGCAGTGCTAGAGATTTCACTAGCGGTTCCTACGAGCAGTACTTC. Protein sequence: CSARDFTSGSYEQYF.

This clonotype was counted a few times. This chain connects TRBV5-6 to TRBJ1-2; no clear D gene. The CDR3 loop spans 15 amino acids. The V and J ends lost 0 bases and 3 bases respectively, with 12 bases between them. Germline V gene data show CDR1 as SGHDT and CDR2 as YYEEEE. The CDR3 bases are TGTGCCAGCAGCTTGGAACCCGGGGAGGACTATGGCTACACCTTC. As protein: CASSLEPGEDYGYTF.

This clonotype has just a few counts. The chain is built from TRBV4-1 and TRBJ2-5; D is unclear. Trimming took off 4 bases at V and 0 bases at J, with 12 bases between the two ends. CDR1 is MGHRA, CDR2 YSYEKL, per germline. This CDR3 region has 15 residues. The CDR3 DNA follows: TGCGCCAGCAGCCCTACCCGACGGGACCAAGAGACCCAGTACTTC. This encodes CASSPTRRDQETQYF.

The chain employs TRBV10-3 and TRBJ1-1; D possibly corresponds to TRBD1 (5 bases). The germline V gene encodes CDR1 ENHRY and CDR2 SYGVKD. This CDR3 contains 13 residues. The V gene lost 4 bases and the J gene lost 3 bases, with 9 bases spanning the gap. As DNA, the CDR3 is TGTGCCATCAGTGGGGGGGATGACACTGAAGCTTTCTTT. Amino acids: CAISGGDDTEAFF.

This clonotype was recorded a few times. The CDR3 spells CASRPTGNTIYF. The CDR3 DNA follows: TGTGCCAGCAGACCAACTGGAAACACCATATATTTT. The rearrangement uses TRBV28 and TRBJ1-3; the D is unclear. V lost 6 bases, J lost 2 bases, and 5 bases lay in between. This CDR3 is 12 amino acids long. Per the germline V gene, CDR1 is MDHEN and CDR2 is SYDVKM.

This clonotype was seen a single time. The chain couples TRBV30 to TRBJ2-1; D is unresolved. CDR1 and CDR2 from the germline V gene are GTSNPN and SVGIG (reference sequence). Deletions cut 2 bases from V and 2 bases from J, with 7 bases between. This CDR3 region has 13 residues. This CDR3 reads CAWSFTPYNEQFF. CDR3 DNA sequence: TGTGCCTGGAGTTTCACCCCCTACAATGAGCAGTTCTTC. The variable domain in full, completed from reference TRBV30 and TRBJ2-1, reads SQTIHQWPATLVQPVGSPLSLECTVEGTSNPNLYWYRQAAGRGLQLLFYSVGIGQISSEVPQNLSASRPQDRQFILSSKKLLLSDSGFYLCAWSFTPYNEQFFGPGTRLTVL.

This clonotype has ten or more counts. The CDR3, as DNA: TGTGCCAGCAGCAGGTTTAGCAATCAGCCCCAGCATTTT. Protein product: CASSRFSNQPQHF. The rearrangement uses TRBV25-1 and TRBJ1-5; no firm D call. Trimming removed 6 bases from V and 0 bases from J, with 6 bases in between. CDR1 is MGHDK, CDR2 SYGVNS, per germline. The CDR3 sequence is 13 residues long.

The genes are TRBV4-3 and TRBJ1-2; no definite D call. The CDR3 is made up of 16 amino acids. Trimming removed 1 base from V and 2 bases from J, with 14 bases in between. In germline, CDR1 is LGHNA, CDR2 YSLEER. This chain's CDR3 is CASSQVVLTGNYGYTF. CDR3 bases: TGCGCCAGCAGCCAAGTGGTGTTGACGGGAAACTATGGCTACACCTTC.

The rearrangement uses TRBV24-1 and TRBJ2-3; 7 bases are a match to TRBD1. From germline, CDR1 is KGHDR and CDR2 SFDVKD. The CDR3 extends over 16 amino acids. Unmatched junction bases numbered 8, after V lost 4 bases and J lost 2 bases. CDR3 region: CATSEDRVWNTDTQYF. The CDR3 DNA is TGTGCCACCAGTGAAGACAGGGTCTGGAACACAGATACGCAGTATTTT.

V usage is TRBV5-6 and J usage is TRBJ1-1, with D unresolved. The V gene lost 1 base and the J gene lost 1 base, with 8 bases spanning the gap. Germline V gene sequence: CDR1 SGHDT, CDR2 YYEEEE. The CDR3 contains 14 residues. The CDR3 sequence: CASSLIMANTEAFF. CDR3 DNA sequence: TGTGCCAGCAGCTTGATTATGGCGAACACTGAAGCTTTCTTT.

V gene TRBV12-3 or TRBV12-4 combines with J gene TRBJ2-6, with D hard to call. This CDR3 spans 13 amino acids. Trimming cost V 8 bases and J 4 bases, with 9 bases left between them. The CDR3 spells CASALRGANVLTF. CDR3 in DNA: TGTGCCAGCGCCCTCCGGGGGGCCAACGTCCTGACTTTC.

This clonotype was seen many times. This sequence joins TRBV5-1 and TRBJ1-6, with TRBD1 identical over 9 bases. Germline loops: CDR1 SGHRS, CDR2 YFSETQ. The CDR3 contains 15 residues. Trimming at V came to 4 bases and at J to 9 bases, leaving 8 bases not matched to a gene. CDR3 region: CASSRTGVSGSPLHF. For the CDR3, the DNA is TGCGCCAGCAGCCGGACAGGGGTTAGTGGTTCACCCCTCCACTTT.

The gene calls are TRBV18 and TRBJ2-7, with D tentatively TRBD1 (8 bases). The CDR3 consists of 17 residues. The germline V gene encodes CDR1 KGHSH and CDR2 LQKENI. V was cut by 7 bases and J by 6 bases, with 28 bases left in between. The chain's CDR3 is CASFPGGGQASRGEQYF. CDR3 sequence (DNA): TGTGCCAGCTTCCCCGGCGGGGGACAGGCGAGTAGGGGCGAGCAGTACTTC.

Judged by abundance, this clonotype is medium-sized. The rearrangement uses TRBV7-2 and TRBJ1-2; 9 bases match TRBD1. The CDR3 loop spans 15 amino acids. Germline CDR1 reads SGHTA; CDR2 reads FQGNSA. The V and J ends lost 5 bases and 2 bases, in that order; junction bases with no gene match: 6. CDR3 residues: CASSATGGGNYGYTF. The CDR3 nucleotides are TGTGCCAGCAGCGCGACAGGGGGTGGGAACTATGGCTACACCTTC.

This clonotype was detected ten times or more. The chain carries TRBV20-1 and TRBJ1-4; D unclear. The V gene lost 3 bases and the J gene lost 4 bases, with 9 bases spanning the gap. Germline V gene data show CDR1 as DFQATT and CDR2 as SNEGSKA (reference sequence). The CDR3 has 13 amino acids. The CDR3 sequence: CSASKAVNEKLFF. The CDR3, as DNA: TGCAGTGCTAGTAAGGCAGTTAATGAAAAACTGTTTTTT.

This chain links TRBV11-3 with TRBJ2-1, with D maybe TRBD2 (6 bases). The CDR3 loop spans 16 amino acids. From germline, CDR1 is SGHNT and CDR2 YENEEA. Trimming shortened V by 1 base and J by 4 bases, and 14 bases separated the two germline ends. CDR3 protein: CASSLAPTSRYNEQFF. The CDR3 DNA reads as TGTGCCAGCAGCTTAGCCCCCACTAGCCGGTACAATGAGCAGTTCTTC.

This clonotype showed up just a few times. The V and J genes are TRBV28 and TRBJ1-5; D possibly corresponds to TRBD1 (5 bases). This CDR3 has 14 amino acids. Trimming stripped 1 base from V and 7 bases from J, with 11 bases between. From germline, CDR1 is MDHEN and CDR2 SYDVKM. In DNA form, the CDR3 reads TGTGCCAGCAGTTTATTTGGGGGGGGACAGCCCCAGCATTTT. Amino acids: CASSLFGGGQPQHF.

This clonotype was picked up a small number of times. This chain joins TRBV4-1 and TRBJ1-1, with a tentative D call TRBD1 (5 bases). This CDR3 has 15 amino acids. Germline V gene data show CDR1 as MGHRA and CDR2 as YSYEKL. The ends were cut back, 1 base at V and 4 bases at J, with 13 bases in the middle. CDR3 sequence: CASSQAGPGTTEAFF. For the CDR3, the DNA is TGCGCCAGCAGCCAAGCCGGGCCAGGGACCACTGAAGCTTTCTTT.

This clonotype was seen repeatedly, ten times or more. The rearrangement uses TRBV20-1 and TRBJ1-4; D possibly corresponds to TRBD1 (5 bases). Trimming removed 6 bases from V and 5 bases from J, with 16 bases in between. The CDR3 contains 14 residues. Germline CDR1 is DFQATT and CDR2 is SNEGSKA (reference sequence). The CDR3 sequence: CSAVVGGGNEKLFF. For the CDR3, the DNA is TGCAGTGCCGTTGTCGGGGGTGGGAATGAAAAACTGTTTTTT.